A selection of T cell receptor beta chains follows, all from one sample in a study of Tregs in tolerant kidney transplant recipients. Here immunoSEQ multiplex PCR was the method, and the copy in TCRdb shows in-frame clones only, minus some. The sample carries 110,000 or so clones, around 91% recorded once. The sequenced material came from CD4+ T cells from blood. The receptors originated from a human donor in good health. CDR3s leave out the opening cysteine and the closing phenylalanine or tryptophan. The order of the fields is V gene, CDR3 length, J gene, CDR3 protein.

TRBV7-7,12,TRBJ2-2,ASSAQGRAGELF
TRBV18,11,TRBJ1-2,ASSQDTSYGYT
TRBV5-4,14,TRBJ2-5,ASSFGSGGAQETQY
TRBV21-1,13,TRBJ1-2,ASSKEGQLYYGYT
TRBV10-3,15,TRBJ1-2,AISEGTGDPSNYGYT
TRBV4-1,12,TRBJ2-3,ASSREQNTDTQY
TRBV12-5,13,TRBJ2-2,ASGSGQGGTGELF
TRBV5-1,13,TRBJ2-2,ASSLGGLGTGELF
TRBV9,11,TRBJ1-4,ASNRGTEGKLF
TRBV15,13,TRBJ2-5,ATSRDGQGRETQY
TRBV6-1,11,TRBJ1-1,ASSPLPETEAF
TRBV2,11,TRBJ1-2,ASSPQGNYGYT
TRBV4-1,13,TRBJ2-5,ASSRSEREEQTQY
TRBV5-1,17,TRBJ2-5,ASSLRTATSGGSQETQY
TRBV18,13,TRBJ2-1,ASSPFRGWWNEQF
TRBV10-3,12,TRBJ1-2,ATSTTGAFYGYT
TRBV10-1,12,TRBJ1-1,ATPFIGGGTEAF
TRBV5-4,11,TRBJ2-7,ASSLGGPYEQY
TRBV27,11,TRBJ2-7,ASKEGGNYEQY
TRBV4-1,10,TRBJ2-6,ASSQVGILLT
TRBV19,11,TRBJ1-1,ASEQGVYTEAF
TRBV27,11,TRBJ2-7,ASSAKTGHEQY
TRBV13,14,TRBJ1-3,ASSLGKSRGGDTIY
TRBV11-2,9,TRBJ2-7,ASSLVYEQY
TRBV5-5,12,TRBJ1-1,ASSLTGVNTEAF
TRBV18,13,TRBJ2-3,ASSPTSGSTDTQY
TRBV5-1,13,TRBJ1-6,ASSVDGPENSPLH
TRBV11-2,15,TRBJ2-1,ASSWPTGTSVYNEQF
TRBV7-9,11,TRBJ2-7,ASSLALGDGQY
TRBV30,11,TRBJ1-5,AWSAGTNQPQH
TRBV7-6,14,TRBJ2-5,ASSRGLAGGLETQY
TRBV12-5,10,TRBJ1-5,ASAWKDQPQH
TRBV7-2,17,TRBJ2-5,ASSLYRGLAGGSQETQY
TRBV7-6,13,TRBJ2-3,ASSLGLPDTDTQY
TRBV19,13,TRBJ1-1,ASSIDRARNTEAF
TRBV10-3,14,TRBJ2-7,AIRGGVAGAYHEQY
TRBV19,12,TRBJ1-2,ASKAAGRNYGYT
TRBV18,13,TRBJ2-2,ASSPGQGVTGELF
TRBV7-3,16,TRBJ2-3,ASSLTSAGAISTDTQY
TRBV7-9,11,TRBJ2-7,ASSLGQYYEQY
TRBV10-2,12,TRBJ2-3,ASSDRKATDTQY
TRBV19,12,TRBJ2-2,ASKRGANTGELF
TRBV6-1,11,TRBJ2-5,ASSGGRPGTQY
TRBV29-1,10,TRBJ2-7,SVGTYSYEQY
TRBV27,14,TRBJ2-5,ASSLRRLAGGETQY
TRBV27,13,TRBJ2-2,ASSLEGVTVGELF
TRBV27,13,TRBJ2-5,ASSLRLGGSETQY
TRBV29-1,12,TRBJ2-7,SASGVLGSYEQY
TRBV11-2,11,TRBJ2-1,ASSLVRGGLQF
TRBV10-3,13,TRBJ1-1,AISDLGQGRTEAF
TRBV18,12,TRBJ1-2,ASSLARENYGYT